The next 5 T cell receptor beta chains were all read from a single sample in a study of OX40 agonist ivuxolimab in advanced cancers. Clones were read by immunoSEQ multiplex PCR, and TCRdb kept only the in-frame ones, dropping some. Of 55,000 to 75,000 clones listed, approximately 86% are singletons. This sample comprised CD4+ or CD8+ T cells sorted from blood, obtained in a trial of the OX40 agonist ivuxolimab. These receptors all come from an adult with an advanced solid tumor such as melanoma, head and neck, liver or kidney cancer.

Here the CDR3 reads CASSMTADQPQHF. Written as DNA, the CDR3 is TGTGCCAGCAGTATGACAGCCGATCAGCCCCAGCATTTT. V is TRBV27 and J is TRBJ1-5, with D maybe TRBD1 (5 bases). Germline V gives CDR1 MNHEY, CDR2 SMNVEV (reference sequence). There are 13 residues in the CDR3. Trimming left V 5 bases short and J 5 bases short, with 10 bases between.

This chain links TRBV7-9 with TRBJ2-3, with unresolved D. This CDR3 region has 18 residues. Trimming pared 1 base from V and 1 base from J, leaving 18 bases between. Germline CDR1 reads SEHNR; CDR2 reads FQNEAQ (reference sequence). The CDR3 DNA reads as TGTGCCAGCAGCTTAGGCAAACTTGTAAACAACCGCACAGATACGCAGTATTTT. Amino acid sequence: CASSLGKLVNNRTDTQYF.

The J gene is TRBJ2-2, the V gene TRBV7-2, with 10 bases fitting TRBD1. V was clipped by 4 bases and J by 8 bases; unmatched bases: 10. The CDR3 runs 16 residues. The germline V gene has CDR1 SGHTA and CDR2 FQGNSA. CDR3 sequence (DNA): TGTGCCAGCAGCTCTTCCGGGACAGGGGTATCGGGGGAGCTGTTTTTT. Translated, it gives CASSSSGTGVSGELFF. Filled out from reference TRBV7-2 and TRBJ2-2, the complete variable domain reads GAGVSQSPSNKVTEKGKDVELRCDPISGHTALYWYRQSLGQGLEFLIYFQGNSAPDKSGLPSDRFSAERTGGSVSTLTIQRTQQEDSAVYLCASSSSGTGVSGELFFGEGSRLTVL.

The chain has TRBV6-1 and TRBJ1-2; unclear D gene. Germline CDR1 is MNHNS and CDR2 is SASEGT. Between the trimmed V and J ends, which lost 1 base and 4 bases, there was a span of 7 bases. The CDR3 is made up of 13 amino acids. The CDR3 nucleotides are TGTGCCAGCAGTGAAGAGCCAATCTATGGCTACACCTTC. This codes for CASSEEPIYGYTF.

The V and J genes are TRBV30 and TRBJ1-5, with D uncertain. Germline assignment: CDR1 GTSNPN and CDR2 SVGIG (reference sequence). Trimming left V 4 bases short and J 0 bases short, with 7 bases between. The CDR3 sequence is 13 residues long. The CDR3 bases are TGTGCCTGGACGGTGGATAGCAATCAGCCCCAGCATTTT. This sequence encodes CAWTVDSNQPQHF. Full variable domain (remainder filled in from reference TRBV30 and TRBJ1-5): SQTIHQWPATLVQPVGSPLSLECTVEGTSNPNLYWYRQAAGRGLQLLFYSVGIGQISSEVPQNLSASRPQDRQFILSSKKLLLSDSGFYLCAWTVDSNQPQHFGDGTRLSIL.